A selection of T cell receptor beta chains follows, all from one sample in a study of identical twins. Via MiXCR, TCRdb re-called the 5' RACE reads, giving one row per CDR3 protein. This table has about 200,000 distinct CDR3 sequences, more than 15% appearing once. These data were likewise used in another study, on T cells expressing NK-cell markers.

The sample consisted of CD8+ T cells sorted from blood. Source of these receptors: a woman younger than 30 in good health. The CDR3 runs from the conserved cysteine through the conserved F or W. D genes are given only for firm matches. Some rows have no size entry. The others give once, few or many, or a class for an expanded clone.

D gene,V gene,J gene,clone size,CDR3 DNA,CDR3 protein
TRBD2,TRBV13,TRBJ2-1,few,TGTGCCAGCAGCCACGGACTAGCGGGAGTGCGATCGTTGGACAATGAGCAGTTCTTC,CASSHGLAGVRSLDNEQFF
NA,TRBV7-9,TRBJ2-5,few,TGTGCCAGCAGCCCGGAACCAGGGAGGAAAGAGACCCAGTACTTC,CASSPEPGRKETQYF
TRBD1,TRBV10-2,TRBJ2-5,NA,TGCGCCAGCAAGGGGGCTGCATGGGGGAAAGAGACCCAGTACTTC,CASKGAAWGKETQYF
TRBD2,TRBV7-6,TRBJ2-1,NA,TGTGCCAGCAGCTTAGCGGGAGGGCCTAGCGAGCAGTTCTTC,CASSLAGGPSEQFF
NA,TRBV2,TRBJ1-1,few,TGTGCCAGCAGTCCCGTACCTCAAGCTTTCTTT,CASSPVPQAFF
NA,TRBV7-9,TRBJ2-3,NA,TGTGCCAGCTTCGCCAGTCCAGATACGCAGTATTTT,CASFASPDTQYF
NA,TRBV12-5,TRBJ2-1,NA,TGTGCTAGTGGTTTGGGTCCCGGGGCGCGGGGAAATGAGCAGTTCTTC,CASGLGPGARGNEQFF
TRBD1,TRBV12-3/TRBV12-4,TRBJ1-1,many,TGTGCCAGCAGTCCCCGGGACAGGGGCCCGAACACTGAAGCTTTCTTT,CASSPRDRGPNTEAFF
TRBD2,TRBV20-1,TRBJ2-3,NA,TGCAGTGCTAGAGAGAGGCGGGGGATTAGCACAGATACGCAGTATTTT,CSARERRGISTDTQYF
NA,TRBV7-7,TRBJ2-7,few,TGTGCCAGCAGCTTAGCAGAAAACTACGAGCAGTACTTC,CASSLAENYEQYF
NA,TRBV27,TRBJ2-7,few,TGTGCCAGCAGTTTATCGTCCAGGACCGAGCAGTACTTC,CASSLSSRTEQYF
TRBD2,TRBV14,TRBJ2-3,few,TGTGCCAGCAGCCTTACCGGGACTAGCCCAGATACGCAGTATTTT,CASSLTGTSPDTQYF
NA,TRBV6-5,TRBJ2-1,NA,TGTGCCAGCAGTTTCCAGGGGGGATTGTATGAGCAGTTCTTC,CASSFQGGLYEQFF
TRBD2,TRBV7-3,TRBJ2-1,NA,TGTGCCAGCAGCTTACGCGGGGGGTATAGCTCCTACAATGAGCAGTTCTTC,CASSLRGGYSSYNEQFF
TRBD2,TRBV4-3,TRBJ2-3,NA,TGCGCCAGCAGCCAAGTAGGGACTAGCGGGAGAGATACGCAGTATTTT,CASSQVGTSGRDTQYF
TRBD2,TRBV3-1,TRBJ2-7,once,TGTGCCAGCAGCCAAGATCCCCGGGGGGGCGAGCAGTACTTC,CASSQDPRGGEQYF
NA,TRBV7-9,TRBJ2-1,few,TGTGCCAGCAATATGAGGGTAGATGAGCAGTTCTTC,CASNMRVDEQFF
TRBD1,TRBV12-3/TRBV12-4,TRBJ2-1,NA,TGTGCCAGCACCGCGGGTTGGACAGGGTACAATGAGCAGTTCTTC,CASTAGWTGYNEQFF
NA,TRBV29-1,TRBJ1-1,few,TGCAGCGTTGAGGAAGGGACTAACACTGAAGCTTTCTTT,CSVEEGTNTEAFF
TRBD2,TRBV20-1,TRBJ2-1,few,TGCAGTGCTCCGGGGGGGATCAATGAGCAGTTCTTC,CSAPGGINEQFF
TRBD1,TRBV6-2/TRBV6-3,TRBJ2-2,NA,TGTGCCAGCAGTTACTGGGACAGGAACACCGGGGAGCTGTTTTTT,CASSYWDRNTGELFF
NA,TRBV7-2,TRBJ1-4,NA,TGTGCCAGCAGCTTAGCCCCGGGTTCTTTAGAAAAACTGTTTTTT,CASSLAPGSLEKLFF
TRBD1,TRBV12-3/TRBV12-4,TRBJ2-5,many,TGTGCCAGCAGCCTAGGGGGCGGCGAGACCCAGTACTTC,CASSLGGGETQYF
NA,TRBV7-8,TRBJ1-6,many,TGTGCCAGCAGCTTAGCGCCGCTTTATAATTCACCCCTCCACTTT,CASSLAPLYNSPLHF
NA,TRBV12-5,TRBJ2-3,many,TGTGCTAGTGGTAACAGGGATTTGATAGATACGCAGTATTTT,CASGNRDLIDTQYF
NA,TRBV7-1,TRBJ2-3,NA,TGTGCCAGCAGCTCCGGGATTGGCGGGCAGTATTTT,CASSSGIGGQYF
NA,TRBV12-3/TRBV12-4,TRBJ1-3,few,TGTGCCAGCAGCTCGACCCTCGGAAACACCATATATTTT,CASSSTLGNTIYF
NA,TRBV5-5,TRBJ2-2,NA,TGTGCCAGCAGCTTCACCCAGGGGTTCGGACAAGCCGGGGAGCTGTTTTTT,CASSFTQGFGQAGELFF
TRBD2,TRBV3-1,TRBJ2-1,few,TGTGCCAGCAGCCAAGAACGACTAGCGGTCTACAATGAGCAGTTCTTC,CASSQERLAVYNEQFF
TRBD1,TRBV29-1,TRBJ2-2,NA,TGCAGCGTTGACCCGGGACAGGGGCCCACCGGGGAGCTGTTTTTT,CSVDPGQGPTGELFF
NA,TRBV12-3/TRBV12-4,TRBJ1-1,NA,TGTGCCAGCAGTTTTGGGGGCGATGAAGCTTTCTTT,CASSFGGDEAFF
NA,TRBV19,TRBJ1-2,few,TGTGCCAGTAGTACATCCCTGGGGGATGGCTACACCTTC,CASSTSLGDGYTF
TRBD1,TRBV27,TRBJ1-1,many,TGTGCCAGCAGTGTCACAGGGGGCCTGAACACTGAAGCTTTCTTT,CASSVTGGLNTEAFF
NA,TRBV6-2/TRBV6-3,TRBJ2-1,NA,TGTGCCAGCAGTTACGGCTTCTCTGGGGAGCAGTTCTTC,CASSYGFSGEQFF
NA,TRBV6-2/TRBV6-3,TRBJ1-6,NA,TGTGCCAGCAGTACGACCTCACAGGAGTACAATTCACCCCTCCACTTT,CASSTTSQEYNSPLHF
TRBD2,TRBV11-2,TRBJ2-3,once,TGTGCCAGCAGCTTAGGGAGCGGGAGGGGGGCAGATACGCAGTATTTT,CASSLGSGRGADTQYF
NA,TRBV25-1,TRBJ2-7,NA,TGTGCCAGCAGTGACCCAGGGGCTTCCTCCTACGAGCAGTACTTC,CASSDPGASSYEQYF
NA,TRBV20-1,TRBJ2-7,few,TGCAGTGCTAGAGACGGGCAGGGTCTAGAGGAGCAGTACTTC,CSARDGQGLEEQYF
TRBD1,TRBV28,TRBJ2-7,NA,TGTGCCAGCAGTAAGGGGACAGGGCCCACTTCCTACGAGCAGTACTTC,CASSKGTGPTSYEQYF
NA,TRBV9,TRBJ2-1,few,TGTGCCAGCGGTAGGGGGGGAAATGAGCAGTTCTTC,CASGRGGNEQFF
NA,TRBV5-1,TRBJ2-7,few,TGCGCCAGCAGCTTGGACCCCCGGGAGCAGTACTTC,CASSLDPREQYF
TRBD1,TRBV3-1,TRBJ2-7,few,TGTGCCAGCAGCCTCTCCTTTGACAGGGCCTACGAGCAGTACTTC,CASSLSFDRAYEQYF